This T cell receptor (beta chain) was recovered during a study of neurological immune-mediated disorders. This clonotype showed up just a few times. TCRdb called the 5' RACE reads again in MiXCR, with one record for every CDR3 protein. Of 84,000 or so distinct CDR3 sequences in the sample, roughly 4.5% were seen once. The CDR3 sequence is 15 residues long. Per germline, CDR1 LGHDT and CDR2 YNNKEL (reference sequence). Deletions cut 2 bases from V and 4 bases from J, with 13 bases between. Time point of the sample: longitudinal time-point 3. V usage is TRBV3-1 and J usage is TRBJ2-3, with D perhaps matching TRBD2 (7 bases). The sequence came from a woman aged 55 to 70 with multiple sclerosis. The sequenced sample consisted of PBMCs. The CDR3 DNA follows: TGTGCCAGCAGCCAACGGTCGGGGGGCCCAGATACGCAGTATTTT. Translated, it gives CASSQRSGGPDTQYF.